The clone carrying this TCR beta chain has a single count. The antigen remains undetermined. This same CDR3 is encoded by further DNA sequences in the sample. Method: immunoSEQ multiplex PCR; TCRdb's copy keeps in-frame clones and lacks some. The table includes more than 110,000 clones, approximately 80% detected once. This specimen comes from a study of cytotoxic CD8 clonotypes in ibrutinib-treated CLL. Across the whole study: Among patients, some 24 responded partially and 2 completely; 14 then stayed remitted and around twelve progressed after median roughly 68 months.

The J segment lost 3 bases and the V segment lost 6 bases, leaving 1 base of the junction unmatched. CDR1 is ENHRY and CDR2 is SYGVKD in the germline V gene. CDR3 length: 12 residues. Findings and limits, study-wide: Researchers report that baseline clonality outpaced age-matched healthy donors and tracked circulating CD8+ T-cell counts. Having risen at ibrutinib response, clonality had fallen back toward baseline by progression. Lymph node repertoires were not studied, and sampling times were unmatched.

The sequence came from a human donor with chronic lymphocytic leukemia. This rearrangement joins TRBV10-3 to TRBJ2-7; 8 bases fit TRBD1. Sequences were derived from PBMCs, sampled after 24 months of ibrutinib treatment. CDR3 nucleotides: TGTGCCATCAGCGACAGGGGCTACGAGCAGTACTTC. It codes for CAISDRGYEQYF.